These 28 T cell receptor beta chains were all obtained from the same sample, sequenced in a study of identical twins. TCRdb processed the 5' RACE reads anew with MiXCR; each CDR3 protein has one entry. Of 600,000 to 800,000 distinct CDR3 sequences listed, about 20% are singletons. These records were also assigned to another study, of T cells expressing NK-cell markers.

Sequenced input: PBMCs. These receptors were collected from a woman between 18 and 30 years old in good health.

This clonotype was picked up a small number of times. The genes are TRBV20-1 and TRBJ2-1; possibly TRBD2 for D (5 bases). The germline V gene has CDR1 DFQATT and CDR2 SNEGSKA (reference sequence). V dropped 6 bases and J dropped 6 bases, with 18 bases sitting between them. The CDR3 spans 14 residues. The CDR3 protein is CSAPIANLPNEQFF. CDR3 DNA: TGCAGTGCCCCGATAGCGAATTTACCCAATGAGCAGTTCTTC.

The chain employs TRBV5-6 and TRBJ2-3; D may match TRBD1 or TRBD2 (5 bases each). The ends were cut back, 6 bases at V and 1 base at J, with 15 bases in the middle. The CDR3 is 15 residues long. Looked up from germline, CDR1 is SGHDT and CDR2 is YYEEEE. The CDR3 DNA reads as TGTGCCAGCACCCCGGGACCCCGGGGCACAGATACGCAGTATTTT. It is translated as CASTPGPRGTDTQYF. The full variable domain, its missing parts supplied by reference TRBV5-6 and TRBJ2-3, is DAGVTQSPTHLIKTRGQQVTLRCSPKSGHDTVSWYQQALGQGPQFIFQYYEEEERQRGNFPDRFSGHQFPNYSSELNVNALLLGDSALYLCASTPGPRGTDTQYFGPGTRLTVL.

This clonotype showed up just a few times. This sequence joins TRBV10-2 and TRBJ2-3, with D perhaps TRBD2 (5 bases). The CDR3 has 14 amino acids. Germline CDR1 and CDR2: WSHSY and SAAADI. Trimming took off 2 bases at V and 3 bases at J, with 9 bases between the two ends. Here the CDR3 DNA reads TGCGCCAGCAGTGAGCCTAGCTGGACAGATACGCAGTATTTT. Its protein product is CASSEPSWTDTQYF.

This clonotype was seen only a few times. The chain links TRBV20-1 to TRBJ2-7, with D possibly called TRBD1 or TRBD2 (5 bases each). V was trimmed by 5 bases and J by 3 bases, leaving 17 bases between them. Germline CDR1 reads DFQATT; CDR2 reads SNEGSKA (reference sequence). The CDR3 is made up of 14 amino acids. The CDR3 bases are TGCAGTGCTTGCCGGGACCCCGATATCTACGAGCAGTACTTC. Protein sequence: CSACRDPDIYEQYF.

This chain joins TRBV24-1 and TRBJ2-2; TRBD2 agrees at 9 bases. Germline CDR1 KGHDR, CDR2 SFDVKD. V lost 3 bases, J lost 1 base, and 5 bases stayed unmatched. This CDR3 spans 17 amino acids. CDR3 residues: CATSDPPSGKNTGELFF. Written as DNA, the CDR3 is TGTGCCACCAGTGATCCCCCTAGCGGGAAGAACACCGGGGAGCTGTTTTTT.

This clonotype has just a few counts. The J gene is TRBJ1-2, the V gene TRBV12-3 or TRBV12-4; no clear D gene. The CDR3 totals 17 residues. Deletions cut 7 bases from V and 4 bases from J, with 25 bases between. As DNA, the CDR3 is TGTGCCAGCACTTTTGGTTCATTATTATCCCGTGGCTATGGCTACACCTTC. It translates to CASTFGSLLSRGYGYTF.

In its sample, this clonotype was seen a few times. This CDR3 is CASRRRDSEAYEQYF. For the CDR3, the DNA is TGTGCCAGCAGACGCCGGGACAGCGAAGCCTACGAGCAGTACTTC. The rearrangement links TRBV6-1 to TRBJ2-7; 7 nucleotides align to TRBD1. Germline trimming cut 6 bases from V and 2 bases from J; bases unmatched to any gene: 10. This CDR3 has 15 residues. Germline V gene sequence: CDR1 MNHNS, CDR2 SASEGT.

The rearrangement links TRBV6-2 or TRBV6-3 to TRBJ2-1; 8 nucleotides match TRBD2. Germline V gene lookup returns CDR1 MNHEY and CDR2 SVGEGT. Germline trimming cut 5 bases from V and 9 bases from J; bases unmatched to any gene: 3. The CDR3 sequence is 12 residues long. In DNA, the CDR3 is TGTGCCAGCAGTGCCCGGGGGGGTGAGCAGTTCTTC. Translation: CASSARGGEQFF.

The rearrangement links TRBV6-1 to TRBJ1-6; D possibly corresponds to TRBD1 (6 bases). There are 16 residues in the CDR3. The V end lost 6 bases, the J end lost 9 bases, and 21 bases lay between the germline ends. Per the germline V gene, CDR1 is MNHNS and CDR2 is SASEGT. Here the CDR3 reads CASRLFEGSGASPLHF. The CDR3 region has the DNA TGTGCCAGCAGACTCTTTGAGGGGTCAGGGGCTTCACCCCTCCACTTT.

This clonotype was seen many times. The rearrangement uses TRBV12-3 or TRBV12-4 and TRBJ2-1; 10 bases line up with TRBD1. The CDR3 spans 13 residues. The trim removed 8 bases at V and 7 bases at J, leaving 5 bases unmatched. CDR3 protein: CASRTGGGNEQFF. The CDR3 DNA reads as TGTGCCAGCCGGACAGGGGGAGGGAATGAGCAGTTCTTC.

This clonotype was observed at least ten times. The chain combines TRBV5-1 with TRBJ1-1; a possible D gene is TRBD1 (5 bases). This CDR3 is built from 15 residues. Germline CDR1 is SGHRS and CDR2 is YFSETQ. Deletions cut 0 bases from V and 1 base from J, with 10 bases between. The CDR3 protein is CASSLGRGKNTEAFF. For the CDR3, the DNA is TGCGCCAGCAGCTTGGGACGGGGCAAGAACACTGAAGCTTTCTTT.

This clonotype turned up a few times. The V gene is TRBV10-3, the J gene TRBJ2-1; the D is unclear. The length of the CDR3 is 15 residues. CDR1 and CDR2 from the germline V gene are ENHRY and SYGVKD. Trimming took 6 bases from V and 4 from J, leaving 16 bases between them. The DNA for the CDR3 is TGTGCCATCAGATCCGCATCCCGGCAATACAATGAGCAGTTCTTC. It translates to CAIRSASRQYNEQFF.

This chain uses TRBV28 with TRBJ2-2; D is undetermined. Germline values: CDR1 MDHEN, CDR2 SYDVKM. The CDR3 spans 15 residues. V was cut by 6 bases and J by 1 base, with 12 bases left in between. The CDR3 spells CASSEFIGNTGELFF. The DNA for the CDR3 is TGTGCCAGCAGCGAGTTTATCGGGAACACCGGGGAGCTGTTTTTT.

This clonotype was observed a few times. The CDR3 here is CASIRTNTEAFF. CDR3 DNA sequence: TGTGCCAGCATCCGTACGAACACTGAAGCTTTCTTT. The rearrangement uses TRBV6-1 and TRBJ1-1; D is unclear. The germline gives CDR1 MNHNS, CDR2 SASEGT. The CDR3 runs 12 residues. The germline V and J ends were trimmed by 7 bases and 1 base, with 7 bases remaining between them.

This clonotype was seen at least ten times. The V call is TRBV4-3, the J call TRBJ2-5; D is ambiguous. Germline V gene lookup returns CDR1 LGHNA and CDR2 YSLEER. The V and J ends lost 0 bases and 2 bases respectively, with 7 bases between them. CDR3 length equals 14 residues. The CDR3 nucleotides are TGCGCCAGCAGCCAAGATCTAGGACAAGAGACCCAGTACTTC. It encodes CASSQDLGQETQYF.

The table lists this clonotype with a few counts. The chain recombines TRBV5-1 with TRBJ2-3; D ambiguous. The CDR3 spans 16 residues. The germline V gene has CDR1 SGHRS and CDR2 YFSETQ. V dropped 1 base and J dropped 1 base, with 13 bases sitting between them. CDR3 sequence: CASSLRPPSGTDTQYF. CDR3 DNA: TGCGCCAGCAGCTTGCGGCCACCGTCCGGCACAGATACGCAGTATTTT.

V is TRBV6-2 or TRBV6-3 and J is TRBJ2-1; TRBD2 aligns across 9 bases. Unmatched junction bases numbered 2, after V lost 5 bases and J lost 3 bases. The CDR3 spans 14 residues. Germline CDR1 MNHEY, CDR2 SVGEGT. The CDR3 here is CASSERGDYNEQFF. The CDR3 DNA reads TGTGCCAGCAGTGAGCGGGGGGACTACAATGAGCAGTTCTTC.

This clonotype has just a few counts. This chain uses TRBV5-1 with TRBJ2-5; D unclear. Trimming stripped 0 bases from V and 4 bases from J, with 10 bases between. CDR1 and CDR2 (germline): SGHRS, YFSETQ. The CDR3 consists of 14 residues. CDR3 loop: CASSLEGPGETQYF. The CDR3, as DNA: TGCGCCAGCAGCTTGGAAGGGCCGGGAGAGACCCAGTACTTC. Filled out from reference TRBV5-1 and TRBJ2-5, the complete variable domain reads KAGVTQTPRYLIKTRGQQVTLSCSPISGHRSVSWYQQTPGQGLQFLFEYFSETQRNKGNFPGRFSGRQFSNSRSEMNVSTLELGDSALYLCASSLEGPGETQYFGPGTRLLVL.

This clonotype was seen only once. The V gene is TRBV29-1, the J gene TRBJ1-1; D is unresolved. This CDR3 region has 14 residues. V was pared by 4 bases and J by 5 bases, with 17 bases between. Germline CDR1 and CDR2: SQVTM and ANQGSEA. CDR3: CSVVRYELGTEAFF. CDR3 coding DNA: TGCAGCGTTGTCAGATATGAACTGGGGACTGAAGCTTTCTTT.

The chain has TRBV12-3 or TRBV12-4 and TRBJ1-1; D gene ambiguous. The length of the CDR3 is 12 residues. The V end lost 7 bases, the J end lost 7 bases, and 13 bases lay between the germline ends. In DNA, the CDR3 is TGTGCCAGCACCCCGGGCTGGGGTGAAGCTTTCTTT. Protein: CASTPGWGEAFF.

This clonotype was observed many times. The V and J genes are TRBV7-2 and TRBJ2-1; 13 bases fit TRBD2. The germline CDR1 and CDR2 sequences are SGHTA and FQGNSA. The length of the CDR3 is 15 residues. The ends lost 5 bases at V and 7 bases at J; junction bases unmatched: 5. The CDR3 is CASSLGTSGINEQFF. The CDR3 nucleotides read TGTGCCAGCAGCCTTGGGACTAGCGGGATAAATGAGCAGTTCTTC.

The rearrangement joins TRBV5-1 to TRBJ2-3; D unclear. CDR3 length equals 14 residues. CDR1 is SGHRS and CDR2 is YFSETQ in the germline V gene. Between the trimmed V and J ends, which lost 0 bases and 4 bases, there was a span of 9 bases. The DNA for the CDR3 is TGCGCCAGCAGCTTGGCCGATCGACCAGATACGCAGTATTTT. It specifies CASSLADRPDTQYF.

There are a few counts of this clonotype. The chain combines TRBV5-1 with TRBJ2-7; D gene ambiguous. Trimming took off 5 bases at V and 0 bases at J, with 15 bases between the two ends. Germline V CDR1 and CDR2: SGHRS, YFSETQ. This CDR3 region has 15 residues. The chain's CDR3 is CASRFLGESSYEQYF. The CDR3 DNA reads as TGCGCCAGCAGATTCCTCGGCGAGAGCTCCTACGAGCAGTACTTC.

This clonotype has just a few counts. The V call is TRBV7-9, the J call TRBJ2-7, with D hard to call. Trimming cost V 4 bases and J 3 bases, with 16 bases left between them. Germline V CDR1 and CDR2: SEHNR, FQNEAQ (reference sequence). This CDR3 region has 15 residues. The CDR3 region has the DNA TGTGCCAGCAGCTCGCCGGGTGGTACCTACTACGAGCAGTACTTC. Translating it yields CASSSPGGTYYEQYF.

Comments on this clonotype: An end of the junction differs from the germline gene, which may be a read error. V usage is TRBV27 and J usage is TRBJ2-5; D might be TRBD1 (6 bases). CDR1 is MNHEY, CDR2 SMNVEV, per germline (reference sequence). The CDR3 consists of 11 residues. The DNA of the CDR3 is TGTGCCGGCAGGGGACGGGAGACCCAGTACTTC. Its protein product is CAGRGRETQYF.

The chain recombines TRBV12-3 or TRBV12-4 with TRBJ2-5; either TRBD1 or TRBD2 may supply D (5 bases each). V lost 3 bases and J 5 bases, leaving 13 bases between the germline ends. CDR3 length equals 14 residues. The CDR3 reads CASSFIEGLETQYF. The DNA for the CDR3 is TGTGCCAGCAGTTTTATTGAGGGGCTGGAGACCCAGTACTTC.

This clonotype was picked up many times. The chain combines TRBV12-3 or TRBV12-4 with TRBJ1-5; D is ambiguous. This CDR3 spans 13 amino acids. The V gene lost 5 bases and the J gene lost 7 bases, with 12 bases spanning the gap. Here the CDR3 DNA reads TGTGCCAGCAGTACGAGTGGGGTCCAGCCCCAGCATTTT. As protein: CASSTSGVQPQHF.

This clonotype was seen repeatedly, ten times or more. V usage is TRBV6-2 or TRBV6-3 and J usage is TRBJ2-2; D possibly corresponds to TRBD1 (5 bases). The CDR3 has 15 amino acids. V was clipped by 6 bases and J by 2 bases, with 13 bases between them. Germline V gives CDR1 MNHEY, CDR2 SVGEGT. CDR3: CASRTRAGNTGELFF. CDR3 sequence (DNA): TGTGCCAGCAGAACCAGGGCAGGAAACACCGGGGAGCTGTTTTTT.